This T cell receptor (beta chain) was sequenced during a study of T cells in women clearing cervical HPV infection. Study background: Cases were women with histologically confirmed HPV16-related CIN3 or worse, including a couple of invasive cancers.

TCR beta CDR3 amplified by multiplex PCR from roughly 1,100 ng genomic DNA. Produced via immunoSEQ multiplex PCR; TCRdb's table is partial and in-frame only. Recorded for this sample: roughly 25,000 clones. About this clone itself: The read ends 3 residues early relative to the CDR3; the germline J gene fills the gap.

This CDR3 is built from 12 residues. Germline lookup yields CDR1 SEHNR and CDR2 FQNEAQ (reference sequence). The sample taken for sequencing was blood buffy coat. The source of this sequence is a woman between 18 and 75 years old with a cervical HPV16 infection that either progressed to CIN3+ or cleared (not recorded which). The chain employs TRBV7-9 and TRBJ2-4, with D hard to call. The CDR3 reads CASSAANYGQYF. CDR3 bases read: TGTGCCAGCAGCGCCGCAAACTATGGT.